The TCR beta chain under discussion was sequenced for a study of CD4 T cells in relation to SARS-CoV-2 and coronaviruses. The ends lost 3 bases at V and 7 bases at J; junction bases unmatched: 8. In germline, CDR1 is GTSNPN, CDR2 SVGIG (reference sequence). CDR3 length: 14 residues. The unexposed donors gave CD4+ T cells in about 2011-2018, prior to COVID-19. The cells were cultured for about ten days before CD4+ T cells were isolated. For this clone: The antigen remains unidentified.

Sequenced by immunoSEQ multiplex PCR; TCRdb stores in-frame clones only, minus some. The sample has tens of thousands of clones; approximately 80% are singletons. V and J are TRBV30 and TRBJ2-7; 11 nucleotides line up with TRBD2. The TCR sequence derives from a human donor in good health. The source material was CD4+ T cells from PBMCs, cultured in vitro. This CDR3 reads CAWRGIAGGREQYF. The CDR3 DNA sequence: TGTGCCTGGAGGGGAATAGCGGGAGGGCGTGAGCAGTACTTC.